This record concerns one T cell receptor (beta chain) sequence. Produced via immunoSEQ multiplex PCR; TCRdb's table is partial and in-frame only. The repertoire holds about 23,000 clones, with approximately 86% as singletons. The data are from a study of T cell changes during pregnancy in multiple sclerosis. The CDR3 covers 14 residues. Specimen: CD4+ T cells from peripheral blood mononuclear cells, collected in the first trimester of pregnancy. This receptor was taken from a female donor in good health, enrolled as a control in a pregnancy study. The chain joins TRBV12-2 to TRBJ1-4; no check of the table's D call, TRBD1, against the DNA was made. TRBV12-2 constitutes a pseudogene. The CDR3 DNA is TGTGCAAGTCGCTTAAGCAGGGCCAGTGAAAAACTGTTTTTT. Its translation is CASRLSRASEKLFF.